A single sample is the source of the 20 T cell receptor beta chains below, sequenced in a study of shared clonotypes between healthy human individuals. The data were produced by immunoSEQ multiplex PCR, yet TCRdb's version contains in-frame clones alone and is incomplete. Of some 2,400,000 clones detected, more than 90% appear once; the ten largest clones hold 0.1% to 0.15%. The sample was naive CD4+ T cells sorted from blood. Subset: CD45RA+ positively selected. These receptors were obtained from a man aged 18 to 30 in good health.

V gene TRBV18 combines with J gene TRBJ2-2; D is uncertain. Germline V gene sequence: CDR1 KGHSH, CDR2 LQKENI. V was shortened by 3 bases and J by 5 bases, with 4 bases between the two germline ends. The CDR3 is 12 residues long. The CDR3 spells CASSPETGELFF. CDR3 in DNA: TGTGCCAGCTCACCGGAAACCGGGGAGCTGTTTTTT.

This clone occurred once. The chain is built from TRBV9 and TRBJ1-4; 9 bases agree with TRBD1. The trim removed 4 bases at V and 8 bases at J, leaving 9 bases unmatched. This CDR3 has 15 amino acids. Germline values: CDR1 SGDLS, CDR2 YYNGEE. CDR3 sequence: CASSSTGGPGEKLFF. The CDR3 DNA sequence: TGTGCCAGCAGCTCCACAGGGGGCCCGGGAGAAAAACTGTTTTTT.

The chain recombines TRBV4-1 with TRBJ1-4; 9 positions agree with TRBD1. Germline assignment: CDR1 MGHRA and CDR2 YSYEKL. Germline trimming cut 1 base from V and 5 bases from J; bases unmatched to any gene: 2. The CDR3 is 15 residues long. The CDR3 reads CASSQAQGANEKLFF. CDR3 coding DNA: TGCGCCAGCAGCCAAGCACAGGGGGCCAATGAAAAACTGTTTTTT.

This clone was seen only once. The chain combines TRBV10-3 with TRBJ1-2, with no clear D. Trimming removed 4 bases at V and 8 bases at J, with 14 bases between. The CDR3 is 13 residues long. Germline lookup yields CDR1 ENHRY and CDR2 SYGVKD. For the CDR3, the DNA is TGTGCCATCAGTGTCGGCCCACCGGCGGGCTACACCTTC. Translated: CAISVGPPAGYTF.

The chain is built from TRBV10-2 and TRBJ2-1; D may be TRBD2 (5 bases). This CDR3 region has 13 residues. The germline V gene encodes CDR1 WSHSY and CDR2 SAAADI. V was pared by 2 bases and J by 14 bases, with 16 bases between. This chain's CDR3 is CASSEAYTRVKFF. As DNA, the CDR3 is TGCGCCAGCAGTGAGGCCTATACTAGGGTAAAGTTCTTC.

The chain joins TRBV15 to TRBJ2-3; TRBD1 matches 7 bases. Germline V gene sequence: CDR1 LNHNV, CDR2 YYDKDF (reference sequence). Trimming cost V 5 bases and J 1 base; bases outside gene matches: 12. This CDR3 has 17 amino acids. The CDR3 protein is CATSGRSRQGGTDTQYF. CDR3 coding DNA: TGTGCCACCAGCGGACGATCGAGACAGGGTGGCACAGATACGCAGTATTTT.

Of note for this clone: An end of the junction differs from the germline gene, which may be a read error. The rearrangement uses TRBV29-1 and TRBJ2-3; D possibly uses TRBD1 or TRBD2 (5 bases each). The CDR3 consists of 15 residues. Germline loops: CDR1 SQVTM, CDR2 ANQGSEA. CDR3 sequence: CGVEDRGRNRDTQYF. The CDR3 DNA is TGCGGCGTTGAAGATCGGGGCAGAAACCGGGATACGCAGTATTTT.

The chain carries TRBV18 and TRBJ2-7; the match to TRBD1 covers 7 bases. Trimming took 5 bases from V and 0 from J; bases not matched to a gene: 10. Germline CDR1 KGHSH, CDR2 LQKENI. The CDR3 has 16 residues. CDR3 DNA: TGTGCCAGCTCAGTACAAACAGGGGTCCTCTCCTACGAGCAGTACTTC. Translation gives CASSVQTGVLSYEQYF.

This chain uses TRBV6-5 with TRBJ2-1, with D tentatively TRBD2 (5 bases). CDR1 MNHEY and CDR2 SVGAGI come from the germline V gene. V was clipped by 0 bases and J by 6 bases, with 9 bases between them. The CDR3 extends over 14 amino acids. CDR3 protein: CASSYSTGSNEQFF. The CDR3 nucleotides are TGTGCCAGCAGTTACTCGACGGGGAGCAATGAGCAGTTCTTC.

J is TRBJ2-7 and V is TRBV28; 8 positions agree with TRBD1. V lost 4 bases, J lost 5 bases, and 4 bases stayed unmatched. The CDR3 length is 13 residues. From germline, CDR1 is MDHEN and CDR2 SYDVKM. In nucleotides, the CDR3 is TGTGCCAGCAGTTGGACAGGGTTGGACGAGCAGTACTTC. This encodes CASSWTGLDEQYF.

The genes are TRBV5-4 and TRBJ2-5; TRBD2 matches 8 bases. Losses at the gene ends were 5 bases for V and 4 bases for J; bases not matched to a gene: 7. The CDR3 sequence is 14 residues long. Germline V gene sequence: CDR1 SGHNT, CDR2 YYREEE (reference sequence). The CDR3, as DNA: TGTGCCAGCAGAGTTGGCGGGGGGCGAGAGACCCAGTACTTC. Protein product: CASRVGGGRETQYF.

A single count supports this clone. The chain links TRBV6-1 to TRBJ2-5, with D perhaps assigned TRBD1 or TRBD2 (6 bases each). CDR3 size: 17 residues. V was shortened by 2 bases and J by 4 bases, with 20 bases between the two germline ends. Germline V gene data show CDR1 as MNHNS and CDR2 as SASEGT. This CDR3 reads CASSERIGGLRGETQYF. CDR3 bases: TGTGCCAGCAGTGAAAGGATAGGGGGGCTAAGGGGAGAGACCCAGTACTTC.

The chain links TRBV7-9 to TRBJ2-7; D is undetermined. Trimming left V 5 bases short and J 3 bases short, with 11 bases between. Germline lookup yields CDR1 SEHNR and CDR2 FQNEAQ (reference sequence). CDR3 length equals 13 residues. The chain's CDR3 is CASSPLLGYEQYF. DNA of the CDR3: TGTGCCAGCAGCCCCCTATTAGGCTACGAGCAGTACTTC.

This chain connects TRBV6-1 to TRBJ2-1; 8 bases fit TRBD1. The CDR3 spans 15 residues. J was trimmed by 5 bases and V by 5 bases; bases with no gene match: 8. In germline, CDR1 is MNHNS, CDR2 SASEGT. Here the CDR3 DNA reads TGTGCCAGCAGTATACAGGGGGAAGCAAACAATGAGCAGTTCTTC. Protein product: CASSIQGEANNEQFF.

The chain links TRBV18 to TRBJ2-1, with 11 positions matching TRBD2. Germline loops: CDR1 KGHSH, CDR2 LQKENI. V was pared by 2 bases and J by 5 bases, with 5 bases of the junction left unmatched. The length of the CDR3 is 16 residues. This chain's CDR3 is CASSPTLLAGDNEQFF. CDR3 in DNA: TGTGCCAGCTCACCAACTTTACTAGCGGGAGACAATGAGCAGTTCTTC.

The chain couples TRBV4-1 to TRBJ2-2; unclear D gene. V was pared by 7 bases and J by 2 bases, with 11 bases between. The germline CDR1 and CDR2 sequences are MGHRA and YSYEKL. The CDR3 is 14 residues long. CDR3 sequence: CASNRSPNTGELFF. In nucleotides, the CDR3 is TGCGCCAGCAACAGATCACCCAACACCGGGGAGCTGTTTTTT.

This chain links TRBV18 with TRBJ1-5; D is unclear. This CDR3 contains 13 residues. The germline CDR1 and CDR2 sequences are KGHSH and LQKENI. V lost 5 bases and J 6 bases, leaving 11 bases between the germline ends. Here the CDR3 DNA reads TGTGCCAGCTCAGAGTCCGCTCTTCAGCCCCAGCATTTT. Protein: CASSESALQPQHF.

This rearrangement joins TRBV6-5 to TRBJ1-2, with D perhaps TRBD1 (6 bases). Trimming took off 6 bases at V and 7 bases at J, with 18 bases between the two ends. Germline lookup yields CDR1 MNHEY and CDR2 SVGAGI. The CDR3 sequence is 14 residues long. The CDR3 bases are TGTGCCAGCAGGAAACAGGGCCCCACTACTGGCTACACCTTC. Translating gives CASRKQGPTTGYTF.

The V call is TRBV7-8, the J call TRBJ1-5; D call uncertain. In germline, CDR1 is SGHVS, CDR2 FQNEAQ. The CDR3 consists of 16 residues. V dropped 1 base and J dropped 3 bases, with 13 bases sitting between them. CDR3 region: CASSLEGVLANQPQHF. The CDR3 coding sequence is TGTGCCAGCAGCTTAGAGGGTGTGTTGGCCAATCAGCCCCAGCATTTT.

This chain connects TRBV2 to TRBJ1-4, with unresolved D. The CDR3 covers 14 residues. In germline, CDR1 is SNHLY, CDR2 FYNNEI. Trimming shortened V by 4 bases and J by 1 base, and 7 bases separated the two germline ends. The CDR3 DNA is TGTGCCAGCAGTGCGGAGGGAACTAATGAAAAACTGTTTTTT. Translation: CASSAEGTNEKLFF.